The rows below give T cell receptor beta chains drawn from one sample of a study of T cell changes during pregnancy in multiple sclerosis. Sequenced by immunoSEQ multiplex PCR; TCRdb stores in-frame clones only, minus some. The top ten clones hold roughly 3.9% of a sample with roughly 49,000 clones, around 93% of them seen once. The sample consisted of CD8+ T cells from peripheral blood mononuclear cells, taken after pregnancy. The origin of the receptors is a female donor with multiple sclerosis, enrolled in a pregnancy study. Each CDR3 is given with its conserved first and last residue. The D gene is left open where the match is weak. A row's size may be missing; if present it is once, few, many or a size class.

v_call,clone_size,d_call,j_call,cdr3_aa
TRBV7-2,NA,NA,TRBJ2-3,CASSLALGPDGDTQYF
TRBV12-5,NA,NA,TRBJ2-5,CASSPGERWVETQYF
TRBV4-1,NA,TRBD1,TRBJ1-2,CASSQDPGTGSYGYTF
TRBV6-1,NA,NA,TRBJ2-6,CAIKEGSGANVLTF
TRBV7-9,NA,NA,TRBJ1-4,CASSPTRGEDEKLFF
TRBV5-8,NA,NA,TRBJ1-1,CASSLRVGGLRSTEAFF
TRBV9,NA,TRBD2,TRBJ2-3,CASSVEAGEAGDTQYF
TRBV4-3,NA,TRBD1,TRBJ2-7,CASSQGTGRYEQYF
TRBV6-4,NA,TRBD1,TRBJ1-2,CASDSTTGATGYGYTF
TRBV7-9,NA,NA,TRBJ2-7,CASSFAGASYEQYF
TRBV27,NA,TRBD1,TRBJ1-5,CASSLYATGSQPQHF
TRBV7-9,NA,TRBD2,TRBJ2-7,CASSSGLAAYEQYF
TRBV4-1,NA,TRBD1,TRBJ1-1,CASSQDRGTATEAFF
TRBV15,NA,NA,TRBJ2-3,CATSREPSGMVTDTQYF
TRBV9,NA,TRBD2,TRBJ2-1,CASSPLVLAGEGEQFF
TRBV6-1,once,NA,TRBJ2-2,CASTREVNTGELFF
TRBV4-3,NA,NA,TRBJ2-6,CASSPDSPWGRANVLTF
TRBV27,NA,TRBD1,TRBJ2-7,CASSWDRVREQYF
TRBV6-6,NA,NA,TRBJ2-5,CASSYSYGETQYF
TRBV28,NA,NA,TRBJ1-1,CASSLRGNQNLNTEAFF
TRBV5-4,once,NA,TRBJ2-7,CASGMTGEGIWEQYF
TRBV6-4,NA,TRBD2,TRBJ2-7,CASSEDSGGHYEQYF
TRBV4-3,NA,TRBD1,TRBJ2-7,CASSQAWDRGAEQYF
TRBV30,NA,TRBD1,TRBJ2-3,CAWSGGQGTDTQYF
TRBV18,large,NA,TRBJ1-2,CASSPPTESYGYTF
TRBV5-4,once,NA,TRBJ1-1,CASSLASRGEAEAFF
TRBV28,NA,NA,TRBJ2-1,CASKAERRDDPSSYNEQFF
TRBV6-5,NA,TRBD2,TRBJ2-7,CATKPAGGPPYEQYF
TRBV27,NA,TRBD1,TRBJ2-7,CASSPTGQGGYEQYF
TRBV5-1,NA,TRBD1,TRBJ1-2,CASSSPGQGGFYGYTF
TRBV7-9,NA,NA,TRBJ2-7,CASSPGGLPYEQYF
TRBV12-5,NA,NA,TRBJ2-1,CASGTEGTPYNEQFF
TRBV10-1,NA,NA,TRBJ2-1,CASSEALDYEQFF
TRBV29-1,NA,TRBD2,TRBJ2-3,CSVEDIAGVSTDTQYF
TRBV5-1,NA,NA,TRBJ1-1,CASSLAGGNTEAFF
TRBV7-9,NA,NA,TRBJ2-7,CASSNSDRGNYEQYF
TRBV6-1,NA,TRBD2,NA,CASSEGLAFYEQYF
TRBV9,NA,TRBD1,TRBJ1-1,CASSAYRDRYGMNTEAFF